This T cell receptor beta chain was sequenced during a study of blood T cells in healthy people across ages. Germline CDR1 reads SGHRS; CDR2 reads YFSETQ. The CDR3 loop spans 15 amino acids. There were healthy Caucasian individuals from Russia, aged about 6 to 90, serving as donors. For the second PCR, which ran for 7 to 11 cycles, a sample-barcoded 5' primer and a J-beta primer mix were used. TCRdb ran MiXCR on the 5' RACE reads and lists one entry per CDR3 protein. The table has 550,000 to 700,000 distinct CDR3 sequences, about 26% seen once; the top ten hold around 18%. Sequenced material: blood. This sequence joins TRBV5-1 and TRBJ2-1, with 9 positions matching TRBD1. The J call may be mistaken, given a closer DNA end match to TRBJ2-7. The clonotype was recovered from a woman in her seventies in good health. The CDR3 coding sequence is TGCGCCAGCAGCTCACAGGGGGCTTTAAGGAACGAGCAGTACTTC. Translating gives CASSSQGALRNEQYF.